The entry below describes one T cell receptor beta chain. What it binds is not known. Source study methods: Filtering differed since immunoSEQ provided only junctions, with no quality scores. Generated by immunoSEQ multiplex PCR, the TCRdb table keeps only in-frame clones and is missing some. From that table come the V and J calls and clone size; the DNA was used to work out D and trimming. Of 2 million to 3 million clones listed, approximately 94% were seen once; the top ten hold approximately 0.36%. The data originate from a study of shared clonotypes between healthy human individuals. Trimming left V 7 bases short and J 1 base short, with 5 bases between. CDR3 length: 11 residues. Germline loops: CDR1 SNHLY, CDR2 FYNNEI. Whole-study findings and limits: In a few donors, about 5% of naive CD4 clonotypes appeared in common. The study found lower generation probabilities in non-shared clonotypes than in those shared by all four donors.

The sample consisted of naive CD4+ T cells from PBMCs. Indicated subset: CD45RA+ positively selected. V and J are TRBV2 and TRBJ2-7; no definite D call. This receptor was identified in a man between 18 and 35 years old in good health. Some clones in this sample may be carry-over from other donors' samples. CDR3 DNA: TGTGCCAGCACAGTATCCTACGAGCAGTACTTC. Encoded protein: CASTVSYEQYF.